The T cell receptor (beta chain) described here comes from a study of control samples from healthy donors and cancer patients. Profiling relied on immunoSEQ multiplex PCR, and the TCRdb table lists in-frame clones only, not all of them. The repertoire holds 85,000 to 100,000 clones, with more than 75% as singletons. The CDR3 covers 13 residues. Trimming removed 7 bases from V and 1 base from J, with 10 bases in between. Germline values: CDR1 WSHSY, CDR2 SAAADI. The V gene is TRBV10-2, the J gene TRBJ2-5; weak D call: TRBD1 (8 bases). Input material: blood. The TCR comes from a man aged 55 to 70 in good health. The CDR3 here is CASNRGGQETQYF. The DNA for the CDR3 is TGCGCCAGCAACAGGGGGGGCCAAGAGACCCAGTACTTC.